The 14 T cell receptor beta chains below all came from one sample that was sequenced in a study of T-cell reconstitution after alpha-beta-depleted transplantation in children. TCRbeta library preparation incorporated unique molecular identifiers. A single record per CDR3 protein comes from TCRdb applying MiXCR to the PCR reads. The table includes over 450,000 distinct CDR3 sequences, 8% to 11% detected once. The sequenced sample was PBMCs, obtained before TCRalphabeta/CD19-depleted stem cell transplant. The receptors come from a child aged 2 to 15 with inherited bone marrow failure, due to receive a stem cell transplant.

This clonotype occurred a few times. The chain carries TRBV7-8 and TRBJ2-7; TRBD1 might be the D (5 bases). Trimming took off 6 bases at V and 6 bases at J, with 21 bases between the two ends. This CDR3 region has 15 residues. Germline CDR1 reads SGHVS; CDR2 reads FQNEAQ. The CDR3 loop reads CASRQGAPRDREQYF. Here the CDR3 DNA reads TGTGCCAGCAGGCAAGGGGCGCCAAGGGATCGCGAGCAGTACTTC.

In this sample, this clonotype turned up a few times. V is TRBV20-1 and J is TRBJ2-1, with TRBD2 matching over 7 bases. Trimming cost V 3 bases and J 7 bases; bases outside gene matches: 18. The length of the CDR3 is 17 residues. Germline CDR1 reads DFQATT; CDR2 reads SNEGSKA (reference sequence). The chain's CDR3 is CSASAVFGGGPRNEQFF. The CDR3 bases are TGCAGTGCTAGTGCCGTCTTCGGGGGAGGGCCTAGGAATGAGCAGTTCTTC.

The rearrangement links TRBV5-5 to TRBJ2-5; 9 bases agree with TRBD1. Germline CDR1 is SGHKS and CDR2 is YYEKEE (reference sequence). This CDR3 spans 16 amino acids. The V and J ends lost 1 base and 4 bases, in that order; junction bases with no gene match: 8. CDR3 sequence reads: CASSLPGTGRRETQYF. CDR3 nucleotides: TGTGCCAGCAGCTTGCCCGGGACAGGGAGGAGAGAGACCCAGTACTTC.

This clonotype was detected ten times or more. V usage is TRBV29-1 and J usage is TRBJ2-3, with 12 positions matching TRBD2. Germline assignment: CDR1 SQVTM and CDR2 ANQGSEA. There are 14 residues in the CDR3. With 6 bases clipped from V and 4 bases from J, the junction kept 5 bases outside the gene matches. CDR3 residues: CSVSSGRAADTQYF. In DNA, the CDR3 is TGCAGCGTCTCTAGCGGGAGGGCCGCAGATACGCAGTATTTT.

This clonotype was seen repeatedly, ten times or more. The V gene is TRBV20-1, the J gene TRBJ2-2; 8 bases are a match to TRBD2. CDR3 size: 16 residues. The junction had 10 bases not matched to a gene; V was cut back by 0 bases and J by 7 bases. CDR1 is DFQATT, CDR2 SNEGSKA, per germline (reference sequence). CDR3 coding DNA: TGCAGTGCTAGAGATTGGGGACTAGGATCCGGCGGGGAGCTGTTTTTT. Its protein is CSARDWGLGSGGELFF.

The sample holds many counts of this clonotype. The rearrangement links TRBV29-1 to TRBJ2-1; 9 positions match TRBD2. There are 13 residues in the CDR3. V was pared by 7 bases and J by 12 bases, with 13 bases of the junction left unmatched. Per germline, CDR1 SQVTM and CDR2 ANQGSEA. The CDR3, as DNA: TGCAGCGCCGAAGGTCTAGCGGGACCCAGGCAGTTCTTC. It yields the protein CSAEGLAGPRQFF.

A few counts support this clonotype. The chain employs TRBV7-8 and TRBJ2-2, with a possible D match to TRBD1 (5 bases). Trimming stripped 5 bases from V and 1 base from J, with 11 bases between. Looked up from germline, CDR1 is SGHVS and CDR2 is FQNEAQ. The CDR3 loop spans 15 amino acids. CDR3 sequence reads: CASSKRRVNTGELFF. CDR3 nucleotide sequence: TGTGCCAGCAGCAAACGCAGGGTGAACACCGGGGAGCTGTTTTTT.

This clonotype was observed at least ten times. The rearrangement joins TRBV5-1 to TRBJ2-2; D is unresolved. Trimming cost V 0 bases and J 6 bases, with 9 bases left between them. The CDR3 runs to 14 residues. Germline CDR1 and CDR2: SGHRS and YFSETQ. The CDR3 is CASSLDGQPGELFF. CDR3 nucleotide sequence: TGCGCCAGCAGCTTGGACGGGCAGCCCGGGGAGCTGTTTTTT.

This clonotype came up many times. The chain joins TRBV20-1 to TRBJ2-1; D is perhaps TRBD2 (5 bases). The V end was cut by 6 bases, the J end by 3 bases, with 12 bases between. This CDR3 has 13 amino acids. The V gene's germline CDR1 is DFQATT and CDR2 SNEGSKA (reference sequence). The CDR3 nucleotides are TGCAGTGCGCGGGTCCTTTTCTACAATGAGCAGTTCTTC. Translated, it gives CSARVLFYNEQFF.

This clonotype was found a few times. The CDR3 sequence is CSVGRRSYEQYF. For the CDR3, the DNA is TGCAGCGTTGGGCGCAGGTCCTACGAGCAGTACTTC. This rearrangement joins TRBV29-1 to TRBJ2-7; D is ambiguous. This CDR3 spans 12 amino acids. Trimming removed 4 bases from V and 1 base from J, with 8 bases in between. Per the germline V gene, CDR1 is SQVTM and CDR2 is ANQGSEA.

This clonotype was observed at least ten times. This CDR3 is CASSFYFSSTDTQYF. The CDR3 DNA reads as TGCGCCAGCAGCTTCTATTTTTCTAGCACAGATACGCAGTATTTT. The chain recombines TRBV5-1 with TRBJ2-3; D not resolved. Germline V lookup: CDR1 SGHRS, CDR2 YFSETQ. V lost 2 bases to trimming and J lost 0 bases, with 10 bases between them. The CDR3 runs 15 residues.

This clonotype showed up just a few times. The CDR3 nucleotides are TGCAGTGCTAGGCCCGCCGGCGTACCCTCCTACAATGAGCAGTTCTTC. Protein sequence: CSARPAGVPSYNEQFF. V usage is TRBV20-1 and J usage is TRBJ2-1; no definite D call. In germline, CDR1 is DFQATT, CDR2 SNEGSKA (reference sequence). The V gene lost 3 bases and the J gene lost 0 bases, with 15 bases spanning the gap. The CDR3 runs 16 residues.

This clonotype was detected ten times or more. This chain connects TRBV12-3 or TRBV12-4 to TRBJ1-1; perhaps TRBD1 as D (5 bases). The ends were cut back, 5 bases at V and 1 base at J, with 11 bases in the middle. This CDR3 contains 14 residues. In DNA, the CDR3 is TGTGCCAGCAGTCCACGGACAAAGAACACTGAAGCTTTCTTT. Translated: CASSPRTKNTEAFF.

In DNA form, the CDR3 reads TGTGCCAGTAGTCTACGGACAGGGGCCCCGCGAGCTTTCTTT. This codes for CASSLRTGAPRAFF. This chain uses TRBV19 with TRBJ1-1; 9 bases agree with TRBD1. This CDR3 comprises 14 residues. V dropped 5 bases and J dropped 10; count of bases not matched to a gene: 11. Per the germline V gene, CDR1 is LNHDA and CDR2 is SQIVND (reference sequence).